This TCR beta chain was sequenced for a study of cytomegalovirus exposure and HLA in healthy donors. Study observations and caveats: A later analysis, which compared TCR beta chains of equal frequency, found the HLA-associated ones more clonally expanded.

The PCR was carried out with 60 Vbeta primers and 13 Jbeta primers. Assay: immunoSEQ multiplex PCR; the TCRdb copy retains only in-frame clones and omits some. Here the sample spans roughly 110,000 clones, roughly 82% being singletons. Germline CDR1 is SEHNR and CDR2 is FQNEAQ (reference sequence). The CDR3 contains 15 residues. V lost 4 bases, J lost 0 bases, and 3 bases stayed unmatched. This clone was seen a single time. Its specificity is unknown. Source material: PBMCs. This sequence joins TRBV7-9 and TRBJ2-7, with TRBD1 matching 10 bases. This sequence originates from a male donor in good health and CMV-seropositive. The CDR3 DNA follows: TGTGCCAGCAGCTCGAGGACAGGGGGCTCCTACGAGCAGTACTTC. It yields the protein CASSSRTGGSYEQYF.